Given below is one T cell receptor (beta chain) in context. Its antigen is as yet unknown. This record belongs to a study of cytomegalovirus exposure and HLA in healthy donors. General study findings and limits: Using the classifier, cytomegalovirus status was reportedly diagnosed with high specificity and sensitivity. Later analysis placed DRB1 highest and HLA-C lowest in TCR association rates, which differed by HLA locus. Donors were assumed by presence/absence analyses to have roughly uniform sequencing depth.

The V gene end was trimmed by 4 bases and the J gene end by 5 bases; junction bases not matched to a gene: 10. Germline assignment: CDR1 SGDLS and CDR2 YYNGEE. CDR3 length equals 16 residues. It was with 60 Vbeta and 13 Jbeta primers that the PCR ran. The assay was immunoSEQ multiplex PCR, and TCRdb's table has in-frame clones only and misses some. Here the sample spans 100,000 to 150,000 clones, around three quarters being singletons. The J gene is TRBJ2-2, the V gene TRBV9, with TRBD2 matching 8 bases. The origin of this receptor is a man aged 18 to 29 in good health and CMV-seropositive. The sample was PBMCs. This CDR3 is CASSLGLAGDTGELFF. The CDR3, as DNA: TGTGCCAGCAGCCTTGGACTAGCCGGAGATACCGGGGAGCTGTTTTTT.